This passage covers 27 T cell receptor beta chains from one sample sequenced in a study of Ad26.COV2.S vaccination and SARS-CoV-2 variants. Treatment defined: some 19 received Ad26.COV2.S at low or high dose, single or two shots; 5 received placebo; per-sample allocation not given. All samples were drawn on day 63, counting from the first vaccine or placebo injection. Data came from immunoSEQ multiplex PCR; TCRdb stores just in-frame clones and leaves some out. In the table there are about 260,000 clones, 70% to 90% of which are singletons. This sample comprised peripheral blood, obtained in a trial of Ad26.COV2.S vaccine versus placebo. All receptors derive from a person aged 18 to 65 who received the Ad26.COV2.S COVID-19 vaccine or a placebo.

The rearrangement links TRBV5-1 to TRBJ1-6; D is unresolved. The CDR3 is 14 residues long. Per germline, CDR1 SGHRS and CDR2 YFSETQ. Trimming left V 0 bases short and J 5 bases short, with 6 bases between. The CDR3 sequence: CASSLEGNNSPLHF. Written as DNA, the CDR3 is TGCGCCAGCAGCTTGGAAGGCAATAATTCACCCCTCCACTTT.

The gene calls are TRBV7-6 and TRBJ2-1; 7 positions agree with TRBD1. The CDR3 is 15 amino acids. Trimming cost V 1 base and J 6 bases; bases outside gene matches: 6. CDR1 and CDR2 (germline): SGHVS, FNYEAQ. CDR3 coding DNA: TGTGCCAGCAGCTTAGAAGGGGGCTGGATCAATGAGCAGTTCTTC. Amino acid sequence: CASSLEGGWINEQFF.

The V gene is TRBV10-3, the J gene TRBJ1-5; possibly TRBD1 for D (5 bases). CDR3 size: 14 residues. Germline-derived CDR1 and CDR2 are ENHRY and SYGVKD. V dropped 0 bases and J dropped 4 bases, with 7 bases sitting between them. The CDR3 reads CAISESRQNQPQHF. CDR3 bases: TGTGCCATCAGTGAGTCGAGACAGAATCAGCCCCAGCATTTT.

The CDR3 nucleotides are TGCGCCAGCAGCCAAGAGGCCCAAGAGACCCAGTACTTC. This gives the protein CASSQEAQETQYF. The V and J genes are TRBV4-3 and TRBJ2-5; D gene uncertain. CDR1 LGHNA and CDR2 YSLEER come from the germline V gene. With 0 bases removed from V and 1 base from J, the gap between germline ends came to 3 bases. The CDR3 runs to 13 residues.

J is TRBJ2-7 and V is TRBV29-1, with D perhaps TRBD1 (6 bases). The CDR3 runs 11 residues. V was cut by 7 bases and J by 4 bases, with 11 bases left in between. Per germline, CDR1 SQVTM and CDR2 ANQGSEA. CDR3 in amino acids: CSGRDTYEQYF. CDR3 sequence (DNA): TGCAGCGGTCGGGACACTTACGAGCAGTACTTC.

V is TRBV10-3 and J is TRBJ2-3, with D tentatively TRBD1 (5 bases). V was clipped by 0 bases and J by 4 bases, with 8 bases between them. The CDR3 runs 14 residues. The germline CDR1 and CDR2 sequences are ENHRY and SYGVKD. CDR3 DNA: TGTGCCATCAGTGAGTCAGGGGCAGCAGATACGCAGTATTTT. Translating gives CAISESGAADTQYF.

J is TRBJ2-3 and V is TRBV7-8, with TRBD1 as a possible D gene (6 bases). The germline CDR1 and CDR2 sequences are SGHVS and FQNEAQ. CDR3 length equals 14 residues. The germline V and J ends were trimmed by 5 bases and 2 bases, with 11 bases remaining between them. Here the CDR3 DNA reads TGTGCCAGCAGCCCGACAGGTTCCACAGATACGCAGTATTTT. This codes for CASSPTGSTDTQYF. The full variable domain, completed using reference TRBV7-8 and TRBJ2-3, is GAGVSQSPRYKVAKRGQDVALRCDPISGHVSLFWYQQALGQGPEFLTYFQNEAQLDKSGLPSDRFFAERPEGSVSTLKIQRTQQEDSAVYLCASSPTGSTDTQYFGPGTRLTVL.

This clone was recorded once. The chain joins TRBV7-6 to TRBJ2-6, with 10 bases lining up with TRBD1. Germline CDR1 SGHVS, CDR2 FNYEAQ. V lost 3 bases and J lost 3; bases outside the gene matches: 20. The CDR3 sequence is 22 residues long. The DNA for the CDR3 is TGTGCCAGCAGCTTTCGCAGACCGGGACAGGGGACCGCCTCTGGTGGGGCCAACGTCCTGACTTTC. Translated, it gives CASSFRRPGQGTASGGANVLTF.

V and J are TRBV4-1 and TRBJ2-5; D unclear. Germline CDR1 reads MGHRA; CDR2 reads YSYEKL. V lost 1 base to trimming and J lost 5 bases, with 11 bases between them. CDR3 size: 14 residues. The CDR3 protein is CASSQVGVGETQYF. CDR3 sequence (DNA): TGCGCCAGCAGCCAAGTTGGCGTAGGGGAGACCCAGTACTTC.

The rearrangement links TRBV5-8 to TRBJ2-3, with 11 bases identical to TRBD2. The CDR3 totals 14 residues. The germline V gene has CDR1 SGHTS and CDR2 YDEGEE. The J segment lost 8 bases and the V segment lost 0 bases, leaving 2 bases of the junction unmatched. The CDR3 here is CASSLGLAGGTQYF. DNA for the CDR3: TGTGCCAGCAGCTTGGGGCTAGCGGGAGGTACGCAGTATTTT. The entire variable domain, with the rest obtained from reference TRBV5-8 and TRBJ2-3, is as follows: EAGVTQSPTHLIKTRGQQATLRCSPISGHTSVYWYQQALGLGLQFLLWYDEGEERNRGNFPPRFSGRQFPNYSSELNVNALELEDSALYLCASSLGLAGGTQYFGPGTRLTVL.

The gene calls are TRBV7-3 and TRBJ2-7; D is unresolved. CDR1 is SGHTA and CDR2 is FQGTGA in the germline V gene. CDR3 length: 15 amino acids. V lost 1 base to trimming and J lost 0 bases, with 10 bases between them. In DNA form, the CDR3 reads TGTGCCAGCAGCTTAAGTTCGGGCGACTCCTACGAGCAGTACTTC. Its translation is CASSLSSGDSYEQYF.

This chain joins TRBV18 and TRBJ1-2; D perhaps matches TRBD1 (5 bases). The CDR3 sequence is 15 residues long. Germline-derived CDR1 and CDR2 are KGHSH and LQKENI. V was cut by 3 bases and J by 2 bases, with 13 bases left in between. As DNA, the CDR3 is TGTGCCAGCTCACCCTCGACAGTTCCCAACTATGGCTACACCTTC. Translated: CASSPSTVPNYGYTF.

The chain joins TRBV2 to TRBJ1-3, with D possibly being TRBD1 (6 bases). The CDR3 totals 17 residues. V shed 8 bases and J shed 4 bases, with 24 bases lying between them. Germline V lookup: CDR1 SNHLY, CDR2 FYNNEI. The CDR3 loop is CASGDILFLGSGNTIYF. In nucleotides, the CDR3 is TGTGCCAGCGGGGACATCCTTTTCCTCGGGTCCGGAAACACCATATATTTT.

The V and J genes are TRBV6-2 or TRBV6-3 and TRBJ1-2; TRBD1 matches at 11 bases. Germline trimming cut 6 bases from V and 4 bases from J; bases unmatched to any gene: 7. Germline CDR1 reads MNHEY; CDR2 reads SVGEGT. This CDR3 is built from 15 residues. The CDR3 loop is CASSLLGTGGYGYTF. CDR3 DNA: TGTGCCAGCAGCCTGCTCGGGACAGGGGGCTATGGCTACACCTTC.

The gene calls are TRBV11-1 and TRBJ1-4; 7 positions agree with TRBD1. This CDR3 has 13 amino acids. Germline V lookup: CDR1 SGHAT, CDR2 FQDESV (reference sequence). V lost 5 bases, J lost 8 bases, and 5 bases stayed unmatched. The CDR3 DNA is TGTGCCAGCAGCGTCCAGGGGGAGGAAAAACTGTTTTTT. It encodes CASSVQGEEKLFF.

V usage is TRBV3-1 (or the pseudogene TRBV3-2) and J usage is TRBJ1-3; no reliable D call. The CDR3 loop spans 16 amino acids. Trimming stripped 1 base from V and 4 bases from J, with 14 bases between. The germline V gene encodes CDR1 LGHDT and CDR2 YNNKEL (reference sequence). The CDR3 DNA reads as TGTGCCAGCAGCCAAGGCGGAACCGTTTTAGGAAACACCATATATTTT. This codes for CASSQGGTVLGNTIYF.

This sequence joins TRBV21-1 and TRBJ2-7; TRBD1 was called by the table and not checked on the DNA. TRBV21-1 is a pseudogene segment. This CDR3 comprises 14 residues. The CDR3 loop is CASSTPLTGYEQYF. CDR3 nucleotide sequence: TGTGCTAGCAGCACCCCCCTGACAGGGTACGAGCAGTACTTC.

The chain recombines TRBV6-2 or TRBV6-3 with TRBJ1-1; D possibly corresponds to TRBD1 (5 bases). Germline CDR1 MNHEY, CDR2 SVGEGT. This CDR3 comprises 17 residues. Trimming removed 0 bases at V and 1 base at J, with 15 bases between. The CDR3 spells CASSYSTRGDRNTEAFF. The DNA for the CDR3 is TGTGCCAGCAGTTACTCGACTAGAGGGGACCGGAACACTGAAGCTTTCTTT.

In its sample, this clone was seen once. The J gene is TRBJ1-1, the V gene TRBV5-4; no firm D call. The germline V gene encodes CDR1 SGHNT and CDR2 YYREEE (reference sequence). V was cut by 3 bases and J by 3 bases, with 12 bases left in between. The CDR3 spans 14 residues. The CDR3, as DNA: TGTGCCAGCAGCTCCGGACTGGATGACACTGAAGCTTTCTTT. Protein: CASSSGLDDTEAFF.

With regard to this clone: The identical CDR3 is also encoded by other nucleotide sequences in the sample. The chain couples TRBV19 to TRBJ1-4; the D gene is possibly TRBD1 (5 bases). The V gene lost 6 bases and the J gene lost 0 bases, with 8 bases spanning the gap. The CDR3 sequence is 14 residues long. CDR1 and CDR2 (germline): LNHDA, SQIVND (reference sequence). The CDR3 nucleotides are TGTGCCAGTAGGGGGGGGGCAACTAATGAAAAACTGTTTTTT. It codes for CASRGGATNEKLFF.

CDR3 region: CASSTSGQAIYNEQFF. The CDR3 DNA sequence: TGTGCCAGCAGCACCTCTGGACAGGCGATCTACAATGAGCAGTTCTTC. The genes are TRBV11-2 and TRBJ2-1, with 7 bases identical to TRBD1. This CDR3 is built from 16 residues. V dropped 5 bases and J dropped 3; count of bases not matched to a gene: 10. Germline V CDR1 and CDR2: SGHAT, FQNNGV.

This sequence joins TRBV24-1 and TRBJ2-7; the D gene is possibly TRBD2 (6 bases). Trimming shortened V by 0 bases and J by 3 bases, and 14 bases separated the two germline ends. This CDR3 has 16 residues. Germline V CDR1 and CDR2: KGHDR, SFDVKD. CDR3 bases: TGTGCCACCAGTGATTTGCTAGTAGCGGAGGACTACGAGCAGTACGTC. Translating it yields CATSDLLVAEDYEQYV.

This clone was seen more than once but under ten times. The rearrangement uses TRBV12-3 or TRBV12-4 and TRBJ1-5; D is unclear. This CDR3 is 13 amino acids long. V shed 3 bases and J shed 7 bases, with 10 bases lying between them. CDR3 bases: TGTGCCAGCAGTTTGTCAGAACAACAGCCCCAGCATTTT. This encodes CASSLSEQQPQHF.

In regard to this clone: Other DNA variants within this sample encode the same CDR3. The chain joins TRBV7-9 to TRBJ1-2; D is perhaps TRBD1 (6 bases). The CDR3 consists of 13 residues. Germline-derived CDR1 and CDR2 are SEHNR and FQNEAQ (reference sequence). Between the trimmed V and J ends, which lost 3 bases and 4 bases, there was a span of 9 bases. The CDR3 nucleotides are TGTGCCAGCAGCTTGGACAGTTTCTATGGCTACACCTTC. Residues: CASSLDSFYGYTF.

The CDR3 spells CATKPTGGTGELFF. The CDR3 coding sequence is TGTGCCACCAAACCTACAGGGGGCACCGGGGAGCTGTTTTTT. The chain uses TRBV6-5 and TRBJ2-2, with 8 bases aligning to TRBD1. V shed 10 bases and J 4 bases; nucleotides not matched to a gene: 8. This CDR3 is 14 amino acids long. Germline CDR1 MNHEY, CDR2 SVGAGI.

The gene calls are TRBV9 and TRBJ2-3; 10 positions match TRBD2. J lost 5 bases, V lost 2 bases, and 5 bases had no gene match. The germline CDR1 and CDR2 sequences are SGDLS and YYNGEE. CDR3 length: 15 amino acids. The CDR3 nucleotides are TGTGCCAGCAGCGTTAGCGGGGGGTGGATAGATACGCAGTATTTT. It encodes CASSVSGGWIDTQYF. The variable domain in full, with the rest retrieved from reference TRBV9 and TRBJ2-3, is DSGVTQTPKHLITATGQRVTLRCSPRSGDLSVYWYQQSLDQGLQFLIQYYNGEERAKGNILERFSAQQFPDLHSELNLSSLELGDSALYFCASSVSGGWIDTQYFGPGTRLTVL.

The chain recombines TRBV5-6 with TRBJ1-2; 8 positions agree with TRBD1. Germline-derived CDR1 and CDR2 are SGHDT and YYEEEE. The V segment lost 4 bases and the J segment 6 bases; nucleotides outside the gene matches: 8. The CDR3 has 14 amino acids. The DNA for the CDR3 is TGTGCCAGCAGCCCGGACAGGGTAAGAGATGGCTACACCTTC. This translates into CASSPDRVRDGYTF.